This T cell receptor beta chain was profiled in a study of blood T cell repertoires in COVID-19. In the study overall: The United States, Italy and Spain were the sources of the acute and convalescent COVID-19 samples. Nucleic acid was either cDNA or gDNA, and it came from T cells, B-cell-depleted T cells, or PBMCs.

The germline V gene has CDR1 SGHRS and CDR2 YFSETQ. The V gene end was trimmed by 2 bases and the J gene end by 3 bases; junction bases not matched to a gene: 1. The CDR3 sequence is 14 residues long. Original data processing: Amplification of reference gene primers was used by the study to estimate nucleated cell counts. Here immunoSEQ multiplex PCR was the method, and the copy in TCRdb shows in-frame clones only, minus some. V, J and clone size reflect that table, while D and trimming were determined from the DNA. Here the sample spans over 150,000 clones, 84% being singletons. The sequenced material came from peripheral blood. The chain uses TRBV5-1 and TRBJ2-4, with 8 bases that match TRBD1. The source of this sequence is a man younger than 30 with active or convalescent COVID-19. The CDR3 DNA reads TGCGCCAGCAGCTTACAGGGGGGCAAAAACATTCAGTACTTC. Protein sequence: CASSLQGGKNIQYF.